The entry below describes one TCR beta chain. V was trimmed by 4 bases and J by 0 bases, leaving 17 bases between them. This CDR3 is 18 amino acids long. Germline assignment: CDR1 SGHRS and CDR2 YFSETQ. Original handling: Nucleated cell number was recorded as an estimate derived from reference gene primer amplification. TCRdb's table, derived via immunoSEQ multiplex PCR, lists solely in-frame clones and lacks some. The V and J calls and clone size are taken from that table; D and trimming were inferred from the DNA. The repertoire holds 120,000 or so clones, with roughly 82% as singletons. The record originates from a study of blood T cell repertoires in COVID-19. Background on the study: Italy, Spain and the United States were the sources of the convalescent and acute COVID-19 samples.

This chain links TRBV5-1 with TRBJ1-6; no clear D. Sequencing input: peripheral blood. The receptor was isolated from a human donor in a cohort sampled during active COVID-19. This CDR3 reads CASSTMPSAGSYNSPLHF. The CDR3 DNA is TGCGCCAGCAGCACAATGCCGTCAGCGGGCTCCTATAATTCACCCCTCCACTTT.